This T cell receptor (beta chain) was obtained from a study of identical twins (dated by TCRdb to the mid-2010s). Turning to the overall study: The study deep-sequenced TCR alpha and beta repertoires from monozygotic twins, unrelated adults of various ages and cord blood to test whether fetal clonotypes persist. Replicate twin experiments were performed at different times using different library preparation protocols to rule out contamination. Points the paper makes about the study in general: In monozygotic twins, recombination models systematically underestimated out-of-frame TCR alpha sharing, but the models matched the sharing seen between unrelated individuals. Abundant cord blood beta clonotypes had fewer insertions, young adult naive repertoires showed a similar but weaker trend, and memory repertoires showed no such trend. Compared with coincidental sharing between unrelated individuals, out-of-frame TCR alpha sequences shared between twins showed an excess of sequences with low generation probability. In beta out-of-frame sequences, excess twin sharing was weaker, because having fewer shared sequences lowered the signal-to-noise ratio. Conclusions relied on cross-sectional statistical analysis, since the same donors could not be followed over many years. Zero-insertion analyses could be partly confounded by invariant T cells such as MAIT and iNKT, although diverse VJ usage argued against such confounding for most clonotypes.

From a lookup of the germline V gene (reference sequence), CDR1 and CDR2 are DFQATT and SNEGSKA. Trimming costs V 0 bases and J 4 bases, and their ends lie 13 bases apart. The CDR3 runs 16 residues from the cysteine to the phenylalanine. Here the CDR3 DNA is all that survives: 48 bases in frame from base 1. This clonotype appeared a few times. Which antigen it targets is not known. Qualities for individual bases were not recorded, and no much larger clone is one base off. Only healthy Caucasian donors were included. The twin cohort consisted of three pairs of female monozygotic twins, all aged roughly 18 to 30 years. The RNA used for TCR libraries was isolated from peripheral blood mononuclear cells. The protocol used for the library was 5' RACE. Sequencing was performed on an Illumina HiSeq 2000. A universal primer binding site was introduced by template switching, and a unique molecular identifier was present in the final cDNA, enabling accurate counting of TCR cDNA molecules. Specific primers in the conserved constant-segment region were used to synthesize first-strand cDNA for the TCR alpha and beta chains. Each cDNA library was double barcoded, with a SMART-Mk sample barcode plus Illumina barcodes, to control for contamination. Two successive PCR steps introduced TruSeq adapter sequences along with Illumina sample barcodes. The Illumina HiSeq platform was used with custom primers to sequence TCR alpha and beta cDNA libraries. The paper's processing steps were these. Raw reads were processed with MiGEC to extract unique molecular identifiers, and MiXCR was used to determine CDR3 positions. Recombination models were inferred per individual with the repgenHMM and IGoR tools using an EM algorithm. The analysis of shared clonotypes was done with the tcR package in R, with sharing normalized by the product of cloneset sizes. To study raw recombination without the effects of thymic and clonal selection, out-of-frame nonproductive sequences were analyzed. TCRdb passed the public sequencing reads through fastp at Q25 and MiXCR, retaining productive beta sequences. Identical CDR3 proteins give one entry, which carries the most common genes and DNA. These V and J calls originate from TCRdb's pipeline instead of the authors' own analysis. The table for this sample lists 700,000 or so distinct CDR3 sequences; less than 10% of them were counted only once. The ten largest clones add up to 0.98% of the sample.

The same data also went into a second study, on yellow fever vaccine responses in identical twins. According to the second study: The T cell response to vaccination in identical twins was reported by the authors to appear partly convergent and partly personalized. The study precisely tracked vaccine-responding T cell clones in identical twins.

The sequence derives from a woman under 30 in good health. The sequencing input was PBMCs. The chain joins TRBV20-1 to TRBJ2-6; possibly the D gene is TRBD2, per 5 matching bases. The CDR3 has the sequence CSAREDVPGGANVLTF. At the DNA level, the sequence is TGCAGTGCTAGAGAGGACGTCCCGGGGGGGGCCAACGTCCTGACTTTC.